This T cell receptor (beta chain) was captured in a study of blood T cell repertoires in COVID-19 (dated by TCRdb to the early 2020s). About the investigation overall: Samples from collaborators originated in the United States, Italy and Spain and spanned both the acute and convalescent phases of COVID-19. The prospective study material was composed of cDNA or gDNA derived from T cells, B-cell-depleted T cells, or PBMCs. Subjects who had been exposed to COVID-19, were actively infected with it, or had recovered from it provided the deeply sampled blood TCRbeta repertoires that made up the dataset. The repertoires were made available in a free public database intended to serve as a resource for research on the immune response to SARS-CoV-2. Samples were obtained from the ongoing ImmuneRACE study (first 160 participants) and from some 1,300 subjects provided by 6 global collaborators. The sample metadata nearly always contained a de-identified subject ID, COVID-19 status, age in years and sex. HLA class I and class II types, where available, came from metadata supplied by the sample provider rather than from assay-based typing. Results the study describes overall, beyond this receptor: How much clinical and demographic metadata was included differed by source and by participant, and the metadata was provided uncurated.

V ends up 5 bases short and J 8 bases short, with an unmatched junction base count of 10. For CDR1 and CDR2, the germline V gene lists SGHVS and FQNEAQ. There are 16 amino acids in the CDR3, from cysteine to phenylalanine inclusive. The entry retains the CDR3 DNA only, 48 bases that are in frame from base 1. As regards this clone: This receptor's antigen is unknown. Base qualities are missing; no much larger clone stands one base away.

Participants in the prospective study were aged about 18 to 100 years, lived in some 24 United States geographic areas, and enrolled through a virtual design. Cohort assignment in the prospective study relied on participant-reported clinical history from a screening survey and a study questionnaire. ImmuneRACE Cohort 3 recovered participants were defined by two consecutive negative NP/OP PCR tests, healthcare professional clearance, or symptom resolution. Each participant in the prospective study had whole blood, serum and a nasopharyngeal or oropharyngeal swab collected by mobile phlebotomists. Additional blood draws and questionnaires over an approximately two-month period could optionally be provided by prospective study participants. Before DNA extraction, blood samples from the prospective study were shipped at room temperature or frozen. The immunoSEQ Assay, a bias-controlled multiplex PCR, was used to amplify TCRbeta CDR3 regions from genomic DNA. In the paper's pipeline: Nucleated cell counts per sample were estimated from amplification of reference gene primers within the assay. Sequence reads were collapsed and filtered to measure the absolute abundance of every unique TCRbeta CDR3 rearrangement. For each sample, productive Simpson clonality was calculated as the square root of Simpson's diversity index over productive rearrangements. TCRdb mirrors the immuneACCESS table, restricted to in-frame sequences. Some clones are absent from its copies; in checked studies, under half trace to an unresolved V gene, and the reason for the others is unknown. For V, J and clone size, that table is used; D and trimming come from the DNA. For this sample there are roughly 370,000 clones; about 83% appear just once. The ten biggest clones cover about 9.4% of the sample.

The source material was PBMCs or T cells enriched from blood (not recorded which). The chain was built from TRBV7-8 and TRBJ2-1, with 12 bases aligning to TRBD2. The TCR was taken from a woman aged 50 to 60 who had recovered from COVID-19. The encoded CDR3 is CASSPSTSGGVYEQFF. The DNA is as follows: TGTGCCAGCAGCCCATCGACTAGCGGGGGTGTGTATGAGCAGTTCTTC.